This is a list of T cell receptor beta chains from one sample in a study of response to subunit inactivated influenza vaccine. TCRdb recomputed calls from the RT-PCR reads with MiXCR, one row per CDR3 protein. Here the sample spans hundreds of thousands of distinct CDR3 sequences, around a fifth being singletons. This specimen was PBMCs from blood, taken less than 22 months after vaccination. These TCRs come from a man aged 50 to 69 who received an inactivated influenza vaccine. CDR3s leave out the opening cysteine and the closing phenylalanine or tryptophan.

v_call	j_call	cdr3_aa
TRBV20-1	TRBJ2-5	SARDWHGAHQETQY
TRBV28	TRBJ1-1	ASSLLGGGLNTEAF
TRBV11-2	TRBJ2-6	ASSLQASSGANVLT
TRBV27	TRBJ2-2	ASSGETGYNTGELF
TRBV19	TRBJ2-1	ASSIESGRANNEQF
TRBV5-1	TRBJ2-3	ASSLAGQSTDTQY
TRBV10-3	TRBJ2-3	AINEVFTDTQY
TRBV7-2	TRBJ2-4	ASSLPEGIQY
TRBV27	TRBJ2-5	ASSPGLAGEIRDQY
TRBV12-3/TRBV12-4	TRBJ2-7	ASSFGTIYYEQY
TRBV20-1	TRBJ1-1	SATTGTLEAF
TRBV29-1	TRBJ2-5	SVDLQETQY
TRBV25-1	TRBJ1-2	ASSEGARGYT
TRBV12-3/TRBV12-4	TRBJ2-6	ASRPNTGNSGANVLT
TRBV21-1	TRBJ2-5	ASSKRYGSEETQY
TRBV29-1	TRBJ1-1	SARTGANTEAF
TRBV4-2	TRBJ2-4	ASSLSGLAGVGENIQY
TRBV2	TRBJ1-5	ASTVTSNQPQH
TRBV12-3/TRBV12-4	TRBJ1-1	ASVTHMNTEAF
TRBV30	TRBJ2-7	AWSEEGGYEQY
TRBV25-1	TRBJ2-5	ASSEWPGQQTSQETQY
TRBV4-3	TRBJ2-3	ASSQELLAGTDTQY
TRBV18	TRBJ2-2	ASSRFDTNTGELF
TRBV24-1	TRBJ2-2	ATRGTGTTGELF
TRBV12-3/TRBV12-4	TRBJ2-1	ASTRGGPSYNEQF
TRBV5-1	TRBJ2-7	ASSPEGGPRDYEQY
TRBV2	TRBJ1-2	ASSPSGGTYGYT
TRBV3-1	TRBJ2-5	ASSQLNRPGETQY
TRBV20-1	TRBJ2-5	SASKDSETQY
TRBV18	TRBJ2-1	ASSPVTPYEQF
TRBV29-1	TRBJ1-2	SVEEDVSYYGYT
TRBV4-1	TRBJ1-5	ASSQERGANQPQH
TRBV2	TRBJ2-7	ASSAAPSSYEQY
TRBV7-2	TRBJ2-3	ASSLAVSAAQDTQY
TRBV20-1	TRBJ2-2	SARGLNTGELF
TRBV5-4	TRBJ2-1	ASSWWGAYNEQF
TRBV7-9	TRBJ2-7	ASSHPDRPYEQY
TRBV6-5	TRBJ1-1	ASSYVGGENTEAF
TRBV24-1	TRBJ2-6	ATSDGSRGASSGANVLT
TRBV4-3	TRBJ1-2	ASSQAPDEANYGYT
TRBV20-1	TRBJ2-3	SATDTSGEFLGTDTQY
TRBV7-9	TRBJ2-2	ASSNTGAGELF
TRBV29-1	TRBJ2-3	SVAARVADTQY
TRBV6-1	TRBJ1-2	ASSEFGRNYGYT
TRBV7-8	TRBJ2-3	ASRKGSTDTQY
TRBV7-9	TRBJ2-5	ASSLSSGSYQETQY
TRBV12-3/TRBV12-4	TRBJ1-5	ASSFSAGNQPQH
TRBV29-1	TRBJ1-2	SVPGIAHYGYT
TRBV6-2/TRBV6-3	TRBJ1-2	ASSRRSGQGDGYT
TRBV3-1	TRBJ1-1	ASSHHRGSGLNTEAF
TRBV7-7	TRBJ2-1	ASSLGHLVSYNEQF
TRBV4-2	TRBJ1-1	ASSQVRHNLNTEAF